This T cell receptor beta chain stems from a study of T cells in Graves' hyperthyroidism and ophthalmopathy. Diagnosis of hyperthyroidism was new in patients aged 18 to 65, and its duration was under 2 months. This clonotype was recorded many times. The TCR beta CDR3 regions underwent amplification using RNA transcripts as the source. An initial round of RT-PCR targeting the TCR CDR3 relied on the HTBI primer set. One entry per CDR3 protein, called by TCRdb with MiXCR from the multiplex PCR reads. The sample contains hundreds of thousands of distinct CDR3 sequences, about 38% of which appear only once. The sequenced material came from blood. The clonotype originates from a man between 18 and 29 years old with Graves' hyperthyroidism.

CDR3 bases: TGTGCCATCAGTGATGACAGGGACATTTATAGCAATCAGCCCCAGCATTTT. Its translation: CAISDDRDIYSNQPQHF. J is TRBJ1-5 and V is TRBV10-3; 7 bases are a match to TRBD1. This CDR3 is 17 amino acids long. From germline, CDR1 is ENHRY and CDR2 SYGVKD. V shed 3 bases and J 0 bases; nucleotides not matched to a gene: 8.